Listed here are 17 T cell receptor beta chains from one sample, sequenced in a study of regulatory T cells in long-lasting Graves disease (dated by TCRdb to about 2021). Receptor libraries were prepared by multiplex PCR. TCRdb records Illumina HiSeq 4000 as the sequencer. TCR beta libraries were built with iRepertoire HTBI primers and Arm-PCR amplification of CDR3 regions. TCRdb applied fastp at Q25 and MiXCR to the public reads, then kept only in-frame beta chains. Rows with a matching CDR3 protein are joined into one entry that keeps the most common DNA and genes. Within this sample are more than 350,000 distinct CDR3 sequences, with around 23% of them counted one time only. The ten largest clones capture 14% of the sample. The time point label corresponds to: persistent/refractory GD, antithyroid drugs over 5 years with positive TRAb. For both TCR sequencing and RNA sequencing, RNA was extracted from PBMCs in TRIzol.

Material: peripheral blood mononuclear cells (PBMCs), obtained when the disease was refractory, from a patient treated with antithyroid drugs. The receptors originated from a female donor with Graves disease.

J is TRBJ1-5 and V is TRBV28; possibly TRBD1 for D (6 bases). V lost 4 bases, J lost 3 bases, and 19 bases lay in between. This CDR3 spans 17 amino acids. Germline CDR1 and CDR2: MDHEN and SYDVKM. CDR3 DNA: TGTGCCAGCAGTTCCTACAGGGCGGGGGGGCACAATCAGCCCCAGCATTTT. This gives the protein CASSSYRAGGHNQPQHF.

There are many counts of this clonotype. V is TRBV27 and J is TRBJ2-7; possibly TRBD2 for D (7 bases). CDR1 and CDR2 (germline): MNHEY, SMNVEV (reference sequence). Between the trimmed V and J ends, which lost 3 bases and 2 bases, there was a span of 14 bases. This CDR3 has 15 amino acids. The CDR3 DNA sequence: TGTGCCAGCAGTTTGTGGGGGGGCAGTCCCTACGAGCAGTACTTC. It codes for CASSLWGGSPYEQYF.

The J gene is TRBJ2-7, the V gene TRBV5-4, with 13 bases fitting TRBD2. Germline-derived CDR1 and CDR2 are SGHNT and YYREEE (reference sequence). CDR3 size: 19 residues. V lost 3 bases and J lost 6; bases outside the gene matches: 18. The CDR3 protein is CASSSGLAGATSTPGEQYF. CDR3 sequence (DNA): TGTGCCAGCAGCTCTGGACTAGCGGGAGCCACGTCAACTCCTGGCGAGCAGTACTTC.

This clonotype was recorded many times. The chain is built from TRBV28 and TRBJ1-5; TRBD1 is a possible D gene (6 bases). Looked up from germline, CDR1 is MDHEN and CDR2 is SYDVKM. The CDR3 runs 12 residues. Trimming stripped 6 bases from V and 7 bases from J, with 10 bases between. The CDR3 sequence: CASRPGAQPQHF. The CDR3 DNA reads as TGTGCCAGCAGGCCAGGGGCACAGCCCCAGCATTTT.

This clonotype turned up a few times. The gene calls are TRBV19 and TRBJ1-1; D gene uncertain. Trimming stripped 0 bases from V and 4 bases from J, with 12 bases between. The CDR3 is 15 amino acids. Germline V lookup: CDR1 LNHDA, CDR2 SQIVND (reference sequence). The CDR3 reads CASSIDRLVITEAFF. The CDR3 region has the DNA TGTGCCAGTAGTATAGACCGGCTGGTAATCACTGAAGCTTTCTTT. Using reference TRBV19 and TRBJ1-1 for the parts outside the CDR3, the full variable domain is DGGITQSPKYLFRKEGQNVTLSCEQNLNHDAMYWYRQDPGQGLRLIYYSQIVNDFQKGDIAEGYSVSREKKESFPLTVTSAQKNPTAFYLCASSIDRLVITEAFFGQGTRLTVV.

The table lists this clonotype with many counts. One end of the junction fails to match germline, which may point to a read error. CDR3 residues: CASSTDSNYGYTF. CDR3 DNA: TGTGCCAGCAGTACAGACAGTAACTATGGCTACACCTTC. This rearrangement joins TRBV5-1 to TRBJ1-2, with D possibly matching TRBD1 (5 bases). This CDR3 region has 13 residues. Germline assignment: CDR1 SGHRS and CDR2 YFSETQ. The full variable domain, with the rest looked up from reference TRBV5-1 and TRBJ1-2, is KAGVTQTPRYLIKTRGQQVTLSCSPISGHRSVSWYQQTPGQGLQFLFEYFSETQRNKGNFPGRFSGRQFSNSRSEMNVSTLELGDSALYLCASSTDSNYGYTFGSGTRLTVV.

The V and J genes are TRBV20-1 and TRBJ1-2; 9 nucleotides line up with TRBD1. The CDR3 extends over 14 amino acids. Germline CDR1 and CDR2: DFQATT and SNEGSKA (reference sequence). Trimming cost V 3 bases and J 6 bases; bases outside gene matches: 8. CDR3 DNA sequence: TGCAGTGCTAGGGTTACAGGGGGCGGTCATGGCTACACCTTC. It yields the protein CSARVTGGGHGYTF.

The chain combines TRBV7-9 with TRBJ2-2; D not certain. Germline-derived CDR1 and CDR2 are SEHNR and FQNEAQ (reference sequence). The CDR3 extends over 13 amino acids. V lost 4 bases and J 7 bases, leaving 10 bases between the germline ends. DNA for the CDR3: TGTGCCAGCAGCTCCCTCTGGGGCGGGGAGCTGTTTTTT. The encoded protein is CASSSLWGGELFF.

This clonotype was counted between two and nine times. The chain joins TRBV6-1 to TRBJ2-3, with 8 bases lining up with TRBD2. CDR1 is MNHNS, CDR2 SASEGT, per germline. The CDR3 is 13 amino acids. V lost 5 bases to trimming and J lost 3 bases; unmatched junction nucleotides: 1. This CDR3 reads CASSKRETDTQYF. For the CDR3, the DNA is TGTGCCAGCAGTAAGCGGGAGACAGATACGCAGTATTTT.

The J gene is TRBJ1-4, the V gene TRBV10-2; TRBD1 might be the D (5 bases). Germline CDR1 WSHSY, CDR2 SAAADI. This CDR3 contains 13 residues. V was pared by 3 bases and J by 7 bases, with 9 bases between. CDR3 nucleotide sequence: TGCGCCAGCAGTGAATCGGGGGGTGAAAAACTGTTTTTT. It specifies CASSESGGEKLFF.

J is TRBJ2-5 and V is TRBV2; TRBD2 aligns across 14 bases. The V segment lost 6 bases and the J segment 5 bases; nucleotides outside the gene matches: 5. In germline, CDR1 is SNHLY, CDR2 FYNNEI. The CDR3 covers 15 residues. CDR3 sequence (DNA): TGTGCCAGCAGCGGGACTAGCGGGAGTGGGGAGACCCAGTACTTC. The encoded protein is CASSGTSGSGETQYF.

The table lists this clonotype with a few counts. The V gene is TRBV6-1, the J gene TRBJ1-4; no reliable D call. Germline assignment: CDR1 MNHNS and CDR2 SASEGT. Between the trimmed V and J ends, which lost 5 bases and 0 bases, there was a span of 7 bases. The CDR3 length is 14 residues. The CDR3 protein is CASSLQPTNEKLFF. DNA of the CDR3: TGTGCCAGCAGTCTGCAGCCAACTAATGAAAAACTGTTTTTT.

In this sample, this clonotype turned up a few times. The CDR3 loop reads CASSSYRETGELFF. CDR3 bases: TGTGCCAGCAGTTCCTACAGGGAGACCGGGGAGCTGTTTTTT. The rearrangement uses TRBV25-1 and TRBJ2-2, with D perhaps TRBD1 (6 bases). Germline CDR1 MGHDK, CDR2 SYGVNS. V lost 5 bases and J 5 bases, leaving 12 bases between the germline ends. The CDR3 covers 14 residues.

The genes are TRBV6-1 and TRBJ1-1; TRBD1 matches at 8 bases. Losses at the gene ends were 9 bases for V and 1 base for J; bases not matched to a gene: 7. Germline assignment: CDR1 MNHNS and CDR2 SASEGT. The CDR3 totals 14 residues. The CDR3 DNA is TGTGCCAGTGAGACAGGGGTCACGAACACTGAAGCTTTCTTT. It translates to CASETGVTNTEAFF.

This clonotype turned up a few times. The chain joins TRBV15 to TRBJ2-2, with 7 bases that match TRBD2. V dropped 3 bases and J dropped 2; count of bases not matched to a gene: 3. There are 15 residues in the CDR3. The germline V gene has CDR1 LNHNV and CDR2 YYDKDF (reference sequence). The CDR3 loop is CATSRGGRNTGELFF. Written as DNA, the CDR3 is TGTGCCACCAGCAGGGGCGGGAGAAACACCGGGGAGCTGTTTTTT.

This clonotype was detected many times. The chain combines TRBV2 with TRBJ1-2; D gene unclear. V lost 6 bases to trimming and J lost 2 bases, with 7 bases between them. CDR3 length: 12 residues. Germline V gene sequence: CDR1 SNHLY, CDR2 FYNNEI. The CDR3 nucleotides are TGTGCCAGCAGAATCCAGAACTATGGCTACACCTTC. Its protein product is CASRIQNYGYTF.

The CDR3 spells CATSDRGVKLFF. DNA for the CDR3: TGTGCCACCAGTGACCGAGGTGTCAAACTGTTTTTT. V gene TRBV24-1 combines with J gene TRBJ1-4; no definite D call. The germline V gene encodes CDR1 KGHDR and CDR2 SFDVKD. The CDR3 covers 12 residues. Trimming removed 4 bases at V and 11 bases at J, with 10 bases between.